The text below deals with one TCR beta chain. Its cognate antigen is unknown. A single base separates this from a much larger clone, so it may be a read error. This entry belongs to a study of blood T cells in healthy people across ages. General study points: Per million T cells, the diversity of TCR beta decreased roughly linearly as age advanced. What prevented conclusive comparison of naive and antigen-experienced cells was that PBMCs were unsorted.

Using a J-beta primer mix together with a sample-barcoded 5' primer, a second PCR was run for about 6 to 12 cycles. TCRdb reprocessed the 5' RACE reads via MiXCR and lists one record per CDR3 protein. Of around 1,900,000 distinct CDR3 sequences in the sample, about 39% were seen once. Trimming cost V 5 bases and J 0 bases, with 11 bases left between them. CDR1 is MNHEY and CDR2 is SVGEGT in the germline V gene. The CDR3 has 15 amino acids. V gene TRBV6-2 or TRBV6-3 combines with J gene TRBJ1-5, with D possibly matching TRBD1 (5 bases). The TCR was taken from a human donor in good health. What was sequenced was blood. In DNA, the CDR3 is TGTGCCAGCAGTGGCGACAGTCATAGCAATCAGCCCCAGCATTTT. Protein: CASSGDSHSNQPQHF.